A single sample is the source of the 26 T cell receptor beta chains below, sequenced in a study of CD8 T cells in ankylosing spondylitis (TCRdb year 2017). Study-wide findings and limitations: Blood from ankylosing spondylitis patients appeared to be characterized by a TCR beta motif made up of under ten highly homologous amino acid variants.

The library was generated by 5' RACE. The instrument was an Illumina HiSeq 2500. TCRdb trimmed public reads at Q25 via fastp, called clones via MiXCR and kept in-frame beta chains. For every CDR3 protein sequence, its rows merge into one entry that carries the most common genes and DNA. Counted in this sample were 800,000 to 900,000 distinct CDR3 sequences; approximately 12% of them appeared once. The ten largest account for 0.51% of the sample. These receptors are not linked to any known antigen. What was sequenced was blood, either unsorted or a sorted T cell fraction (not recorded which). These TCRs come from a male donor with ankylosing spondylitis.

This clonotype turned up a few times. Here the CDR3 reads CASSLRGGRDEKLFF. DNA of the CDR3: TGTGCCAGCAGTCTACGTGGGGGCAGGGATGAAAAACTGTTTTTT. V usage is TRBV6-5 and J usage is TRBJ1-4; D perhaps matches TRBD1 (6 bases). Germline loops: CDR1 MNHEY, CDR2 SVGAGI. The V gene lost 5 bases and the J gene lost 6 bases, with 16 bases spanning the gap. This CDR3 has 15 residues.

The chain links TRBV9 to TRBJ2-3; D is possibly TRBD1 or TRBD2 (5 bases each). CDR3 size: 18 residues. V was shortened by 2 bases and J by 2 bases, with 21 bases between the two germline ends. Germline CDR1 SGDLS, CDR2 YYNGEE. The CDR3 loop reads CASSVVSGRGDNTDTQYF. The CDR3 nucleotides are TGTGCCAGCAGCGTGGTTTCCGGTAGGGGAGACAACACAGATACGCAGTATTTT.

This clonotype was counted a few times. This chain links TRBV6-4 with TRBJ1-1; TRBD1 might be the D (6 bases). V was pared by 8 bases and J by 1 base, with 14 bases between. This CDR3 is built from 14 residues. Per the germline V gene, CDR1 is MRHNA and CDR2 is SNTAGT. In DNA, the CDR3 is TGTGCCAGCGCGGAGACAGGTGGGAACACTGAAGCTTTCTTT. Its protein product is CASAETGGNTEAFF.

In its sample, this clonotype was seen many times. V is TRBV29-1 and J is TRBJ2-7; 7 nucleotides match TRBD2. Germline CDR1 and CDR2: SQVTM and ANQGSEA. The CDR3 contains 13 residues. J lost 4 bases, V lost 4 bases, and 7 bases had no gene match. Here the CDR3 reads CSVASGRGYEQYF. CDR3 in DNA: TGCAGCGTTGCTAGCGGAAGAGGATACGAGCAGTACTTC.

The V and J genes are TRBV7-9 and TRBJ1-1; D not resolved. The V end lost 1 base, the J end lost 0 bases, and 6 bases lay between the germline ends. Germline lookup yields CDR1 SEHNR and CDR2 FQNEAQ (reference sequence). CDR3 size: 14 residues. The CDR3, as DNA: TGTGCCAGCAGCTTAGACCTCTTGAACACTGAAGCTTTCTTT. Translating it yields CASSLDLLNTEAFF.

A word on this clonotype: At one of its ends the junction is not consistent with the germline gene, which may arise from a read error. The chain links TRBV7-9 to TRBJ2-7; possible D gene TRBD2, 5 bases. The CDR3 covers 13 residues. The V gene's germline CDR1 is SEHNR and CDR2 FQNEAQ (reference sequence). CDR3 in DNA: TGTGCCATCAGCCGAGGGCTGATCTACGAGCAGTACTTC. Translated: CAISRGLIYEQYF.

This clonotype appeared many times. The chain employs TRBV29-1 and TRBJ2-5, with D possibly being TRBD1 or TRBD2 (6 bases each). This CDR3 is built from 14 residues. V dropped 0 bases and J dropped 4 bases, with 12 bases sitting between them. CDR1 is SQVTM and CDR2 is ANQGSEA in the germline V gene. This CDR3 is CSVEDPGARETQYF. DNA of the CDR3: TGCAGCGTTGAAGATCCGGGGGCACGAGAGACCCAGTACTTC.

This clonotype has a handful of counts. The chain employs TRBV5-1 and TRBJ2-5, with D maybe TRBD1 (6 bases). The CDR3 loop spans 16 amino acids. Between the trimmed V and J ends, which lost 0 bases and 0 bases, there was a span of 12 bases. Per the germline V gene, CDR1 is SGHRS and CDR2 is YFSETQ. Here the CDR3 reads CASSLGGQTYQETQYF. The CDR3 DNA reads TGCGCCAGCAGCTTGGGGGGGCAGACGTACCAAGAGACCCAGTACTTC.

The chain recombines TRBV5-1 with TRBJ2-7; TRBD1 might be the D (6 bases). The V end lost 4 bases, the J end lost 3 bases, and 17 bases lay between the germline ends. The CDR3 is 15 residues long. The germline gives CDR1 SGHRS, CDR2 YFSETQ. CDR3 protein: CASSLSLQGLYEQYF. The DNA of the CDR3 is TGCGCCAGCAGCCTTTCCCTACAGGGCCTCTACGAGCAGTACTTC. The whole variable domain, filled in from reference TRBV5-1 and TRBJ2-7, reads KAGVTQTPRYLIKTRGQQVTLSCSPISGHRSVSWYQQTPGQGLQFLFEYFSETQRNKGNFPGRFSGRQFSNSRSEMNVSTLELGDSALYLCASSLSLQGLYEQYFGPGTRLTVT.

Many counts were recorded for this clonotype. This chain joins TRBV4-1 and TRBJ1-2; weak D call: TRBD1 (6 bases). This CDR3 has 17 amino acids. CDR1 MGHRA and CDR2 YSYEKL come from the germline V gene. The V and J ends lost 2 bases and 5 bases respectively, with 21 bases between them. This CDR3 is CASSQRWTDRQRYGYTF. CDR3 coding DNA: TGCGCCAGCAGCCAACGGTGGACTGACAGGCAACGGTATGGCTACACCTTC.

The chain couples TRBV5-1 to TRBJ1-2; 9 positions match TRBD1. With 4 bases clipped from V and 4 bases from J, the junction kept 5 bases outside the gene matches. From germline, CDR1 is SGHRS and CDR2 YFSETQ. CDR3 size: 14 residues. The CDR3 here is CASSEQGASYGYTF. For the CDR3, the DNA is TGCGCCAGCAGCGAACAGGGGGCGAGCTATGGCTACACCTTC.

This clonotype was seen at least ten times. The rearrangement uses TRBV11-3 and TRBJ1-1, with TRBD1 as a possible D gene (6 bases). The germline CDR1 and CDR2 sequences are SGHNT and YENEEA. With 7 bases removed from V and 3 bases from J, the gap between germline ends came to 6 bases. The CDR3 has 11 amino acids. The CDR3 region is CASNRDTEAFF. The CDR3 DNA reads TGTGCCAGCAACAGGGACACTGAAGCTTTCTTT. Supplemented by reference TRBV11-3 and TRBJ1-1, the full variable domain reads EAGVVQSPRYKIIEKKQPVAFWCNPISGHNTLYWYLQNLGQGPELLIRYENEEAVDDSQLPKDRFSAERLKGVDSTLKIQPAELGDSAVYLCASNRDTEAFFGQGTRLTVV.

This clonotype was found many times. The V gene is TRBV20-1, the J gene TRBJ2-1; D may be TRBD1 or TRBD2 (5 bases each). V shed 7 bases and J shed 1 base, with 5 bases lying between them. CDR1 DFQATT and CDR2 SNEGSKA come from the germline V gene (reference sequence). The CDR3 runs 11 residues. The CDR3 here is CSGGSYNEQFF. In DNA form, the CDR3 reads TGCAGTGGGGGGTCCTACAATGAGCAGTTCTTC.

The rearrangement uses TRBV20-1 and TRBJ2-3; D gene unclear. Germline lookup yields CDR1 DFQATT and CDR2 SNEGSKA (reference sequence). V lost 5 bases, J lost 2 bases, and 14 bases lay in between. CDR3 length: 14 amino acids. CDR3 DNA: TGCAGTGCTGTCCGGACGAGAGCCACAGATACGCAGTATTTT. Translated: CSAVRTRATDTQYF.

V and J are TRBV7-3 and TRBJ2-1, with TRBD1 matching 10 bases. The CDR3 length is 17 residues. Germline CDR1 SGHTA, CDR2 FQGTGA. Losses at the gene ends were 5 bases for V and 0 bases for J; bases not matched to a gene: 7. CDR3 region: CASSRDRGPSSYNEQFF. For the CDR3, the DNA is TGTGCCAGCAGCCGGGACAGGGGCCCGAGCTCCTACAATGAGCAGTTCTTC.

The sample holds a few counts of this clonotype. This rearrangement joins TRBV27 to TRBJ1-1; tentative D call: TRBD1 (5 bases). This CDR3 is 13 amino acids long. Germline CDR1 is MNHEY and CDR2 is SMNVEV (reference sequence). V was shortened by 6 bases and J by 5 bases, with 13 bases between the two germline ends. The CDR3 is CASSPGGWTEAFF. CDR3 DNA: TGTGCCAGCAGCCCGGGGGGTTGGACTGAAGCTTTCTTT.

This clonotype was detected ten times or more. J is TRBJ2-1 and V is TRBV30, with unresolved D. Germline V lookup: CDR1 GTSNPN, CDR2 SVGIG (reference sequence). V was shortened by 2 bases and J by 10 bases, with 9 bases between the two germline ends. CDR3 size: 11 residues. The CDR3 region has the DNA TGTGCCTGGAGTACCAGCGTCGAGCAGTTCTTC. The encoded protein is CAWSTSVEQFF.

A few counts support this clonotype. The chain couples TRBV20-1 to TRBJ2-3; D call uncertain. CDR3 size: 14 residues. Trimming left V 2 bases short and J 1 base short, with 10 bases between. Looked up from germline, CDR1 is DFQATT and CDR2 is SNEGSKA (reference sequence). CDR3 coding DNA: TGCAGTGCTAGAAGTTGGAGCGGCACAGATACGCAGTATTTT. Amino acids: CSARSWSGTDTQYF.

This clonotype was observed a handful of times. The chain carries TRBV2 and TRBJ2-3, with D possibly TRBD1 on 5 matching bases. The V and J ends lost 8 bases and 1 base respectively, with 10 bases between them. The V gene's germline CDR1 is SNHLY and CDR2 FYNNEI. The CDR3 sequence is 13 residues long. The CDR3 sequence is CASDGQRTDTQYF. For the CDR3, the DNA is TGTGCCAGCGACGGACAACGCACAGATACGCAGTATTTT. Together with reference TRBV2 and TRBJ2-3, the CDR3 gives the full variable domain: EPEVTQTPSHQVTQMGQEVILRCVPISNHLYFYWYRQILGQKVEFLVSFYNNEISEKSEIFDDQFSVERPDGSNFTLKIRSTKLEDSAMYFCASDGQRTDTQYFGPGTRLTVL.

The CDR3, as DNA: TGTGCCAGCAGCCAAGGTAGCCCGAACAATGAGCAGTTCTTC. Translated, it gives CASSQGSPNNEQFF. The rearrangement uses TRBV3-1 and TRBJ2-1; no clear D gene. Trimming left V 1 base short and J 5 bases short, with 9 bases between. The CDR3 length is 14 residues. Germline CDR1 and CDR2: LGHDT and YNNKEL (reference sequence).

This chain uses TRBV7-8 with TRBJ2-7; TRBD2 matches 11 bases. CDR3 length equals 16 residues. CDR1 is SGHVS and CDR2 is FQNEAQ in the germline V gene. V shed 6 bases, J shed 3 bases, and the junction held 10 bases outside the gene matches. The CDR3: CASRRGLAGGDYEQYF. Written as DNA, the CDR3 is TGTGCCAGCAGGAGAGGGCTAGCGGGAGGCGACTACGAGCAGTACTTC. The full variable domain, completed using reference TRBV7-8 and TRBJ2-7, is GAGVSQSPRYKVAKRGQDVALRCDPISGHVSLFWYQQALGQGPEFLTYFQNEAQLDKSGLPSDRFFAERPEGSVSTLKIQRTQQEDSAVYLCASRRGLAGGDYEQYFGPGTRLTVT.

Many counts were recorded for this clonotype. The rearrangement uses TRBV7-2 and TRBJ2-7, with D unclear. Germline V lookup: CDR1 SGHTA, CDR2 FQGNSA. This CDR3 spans 14 amino acids. The ends were cut back, 7 bases at V and 1 base at J, with 14 bases in the middle. The CDR3 reads CASTRYSYSYEQYF. As DNA, the CDR3 is TGTGCCAGCACCCGCTACTCTTATTCCTACGAGCAGTACTTC.

This clonotype has just a few counts. This sequence joins TRBV19 and TRBJ2-5, with D perhaps matching TRBD1 (6 bases). Trimming took off 4 bases at V and 4 bases at J, with 13 bases between the two ends. The CDR3 runs 14 residues. CDR1 LNHDA and CDR2 SQIVND come from the germline V gene (reference sequence). CDR3 coding DNA: TGTGCCAGTAGTAGCCGACAGGTCGGAGAGACCCAGTACTTC. Protein: CASSSRQVGETQYF.

This clonotype turned up a few times. The rearrangement joins TRBV5-1 to TRBJ2-1, with 8 bases fitting TRBD2. This CDR3 has 18 residues. Germline V lookup: CDR1 SGHRS, CDR2 YFSETQ. The ends lost 1 base at V and 0 bases at J; junction bases unmatched: 9. CDR3 region: CASSLRLAGASSYNEQFF. The DNA of the CDR3 is TGCGCCAGCAGCTTGAGGCTAGCGGGTGCTAGCTCCTACAATGAGCAGTTCTTC.

J is TRBJ2-5 and V is TRBV5-6; weak D call: TRBD2 (5 bases). Germline V gene lookup returns CDR1 SGHDT and CDR2 YYEEEE. V lost 4 bases and J 0 bases, leaving 13 bases between the germline ends. The CDR3 covers 15 residues. CDR3 protein: CASSRSRRYQETQYF. The CDR3 DNA follows: TGTGCCAGCAGCCGGTCCCGGAGGTACCAAGAGACCCAGTACTTC.

This clonotype came up a few times. V is TRBV6-2 or TRBV6-3 and J is TRBJ2-5; the D is unclear. CDR3 size: 13 residues. Trimming left V 2 bases short and J 5 bases short, with 9 bases between. Germline V CDR1 and CDR2: MNHEY, SVGEGT. CDR3 protein: CASSYNGRETQYF. The CDR3 nucleotides read TGTGCCAGCAGTTACAACGGGCGGGAGACCCAGTACTTC.